These 13 T cell receptor beta chains were sequenced from one sample in a study of PD-1 blockade in classical Hodgkin lymphoma. Specified time point: newly diagnosed, previously untreated cHL patient sample. From thawed PBMCs, CD4+ T cells were purified using magnetic negative selection. Generated by immunoSEQ multiplex PCR, the TCRdb table keeps only in-frame clones and is missing some. The sample has 15,000 to 17,000 clones; more than 70% are singletons. The material sequenced was CD4+ T cells from blood. These receptors all come from a human donor with classical Hodgkin lymphoma.

The chain carries TRBV6-1 and TRBJ2-3; possible D gene TRBD1, 6 bases. The length of the CDR3 is 15 residues. The V gene's germline CDR1 is MNHNS and CDR2 SASEGT. The V end was cut by 2 bases, the J end by 2 bases, with 11 bases between. The CDR3, as DNA: TGTGCCAGCAGTGAAAGGCCAGGGGCCACAGATACGCAGTATTTT. This encodes CASSERPGATDTQYF.

The chain carries TRBV25-1 and TRBJ1-4; TRBD1 matches at 7 bases. The CDR3 loop spans 15 amino acids. Germline CDR1 MGHDK, CDR2 SYGVNS. V lost 4 bases to trimming and J lost 7 bases; unmatched junction nucleotides: 9. Here the CDR3 DNA reads TGTGCCAGCAGTGGATACAGGGGCGGTACTGAAAAACTGTTTTTT. Its protein product is CASSGYRGGTEKLFF.

This chain uses TRBV28 with TRBJ1-4, with D possibly TRBD1 on 5 matching bases. The germline V gene has CDR1 MDHEN and CDR2 SYDVKM. The CDR3 is made up of 15 amino acids. V dropped 6 bases and J dropped 8 bases, with 19 bases sitting between them. CDR3 DNA sequence: TGTGCCAGCAGGGGGGAAGGGACCGCGAGGGAAAAACTGTTTTTT. Amino acid sequence: CASRGEGTAREKLFF.

The genes are TRBV7-8 and TRBJ1-5, with a tentative D call TRBD1 (6 bases). Between the trimmed V and J ends, which lost 5 bases and 3 bases, there was a span of 17 bases. From germline, CDR1 is SGHVS and CDR2 FQNEAQ. This CDR3 is 16 amino acids long. The chain's CDR3 is CASSNTGYGVNQPQHF. CDR3 coding DNA: TGTGCCAGCAGCAACACAGGGTATGGAGTCAATCAGCCCCAGCATTTT.

This sequence joins TRBV6-6 and TRBJ2-2; TRBD2 agrees at 8 bases. V gave up 6 bases and J gave up 6 bases; unmatched junction bases: 3. The CDR3 extends over 13 amino acids. Germline CDR1 and CDR2: MNHNY and SVGAGI (reference sequence). The CDR3 is CASRVLAAGELFF. CDR3 DNA sequence: TGTGCCAGCAGGGTACTAGCGGCCGGGGAGCTGTTTTTT.

The rearrangement joins TRBV5-1 to TRBJ1-1, with D perhaps TRBD1 (5 bases). V was trimmed by 2 bases and J by 2 bases, leaving 7 bases between them. This CDR3 spans 13 amino acids. Germline V CDR1 and CDR2: SGHRS, YFSETQ. This CDR3 is CASSFQGNTEAFF. Here the CDR3 DNA reads TGCGCCAGCAGCTTTCAGGGAAACACTGAAGCTTTCTTT.

This clone was found once. The chain has TRBV6-6 and TRBJ1-5; no definite D call. The CDR3 consists of 13 residues. Trimming took off 5 bases at V and 5 bases at J, with 10 bases between the two ends. The germline gives CDR1 MNHNY, CDR2 SVGAGI (reference sequence). The CDR3 is CASSQHRDQPQHF. The CDR3 nucleotides read TGTGCCAGCAGTCAACATCGGGATCAGCCCCAGCATTTT.

This rearrangement joins TRBV18 to TRBJ2-7, with D hard to call. The CDR3 sequence is 14 residues long. CDR1 and CDR2 (germline): KGHSH, LQKENI. V was pared by 2 bases and J by 3 bases, with 11 bases between. Here the CDR3 reads CASSPIQSYYEQYF. The CDR3 nucleotides are TGTGCCAGCTCACCAATACAGAGTTACTACGAGCAGTACTTC.

The chain uses TRBV25-1 and TRBJ2-5; D is possibly TRBD1 (7 bases). CDR1 MGHDK and CDR2 SYGVNS come from the germline V gene. The length of the CDR3 is 18 residues. V shed 4 bases and J shed 6 bases, with 27 bases lying between them. CDR3 loop: CASSGSWGGRQGDKTQYF. CDR3 DNA: TGTGCCAGCAGTGGATCGTGGGGAGGTCGACAGGGAGATAAGACCCAGTACTTC.

The chain is built from TRBV5-1 and TRBJ2-2, with 8 bases aligning to TRBD2. Germline-derived CDR1 and CDR2 are SGHRS and YFSETQ. The CDR3 runs 15 residues. V shed 2 bases and J 3 bases; nucleotides not matched to a gene: 3. DNA for the CDR3: TGCGCCAGCAGCTTCGGACTAGCCGACACCGGGGAGCTGTTTTTT. This codes for CASSFGLADTGELFF. Supplemented by reference TRBV5-1 and TRBJ2-2, the full variable domain reads KAGVTQTPRYLIKTRGQQVTLSCSPISGHRSVSWYQQTPGQGLQFLFEYFSETQRNKGNFPGRFSGRQFSNSRSEMNVSTLELGDSALYLCASSFGLADTGELFFGEGSRLTVL.

J is TRBJ1-1 and V is TRBV7-2; possibly TRBD1 for D (5 bases). Germline V gives CDR1 SGHTA, CDR2 FQGNSA. Deletions cut 5 bases from V and 0 bases from J, with 13 bases between. The CDR3 runs 15 residues. CDR3 in amino acids: CASSQIQVLNTEAFF. CDR3 bases: TGTGCCAGCAGCCAAATACAGGTCTTGAACACTGAAGCTTTCTTT.

J is TRBJ2-7 and V is TRBV4-3, with 10 bases fitting TRBD1. CDR3 length equals 16 residues. Germline V lookup: CDR1 LGHNA, CDR2 YSLEER. J gave up 4 bases and V 2 bases, and 8 bases lay outside the gene matches. The CDR3 DNA is TGCGCCAGCAGCCAATGGACAGGGGGAAGTGGATACGAGCAGTACTTC. Translation gives CASSQWTGGSGYEQYF.

The chain is built from TRBV5-1 and TRBJ2-1, with unresolved D. V was pared by 0 bases and J by 4 bases, with 5 bases between. Germline V gene data show CDR1 as SGHRS and CDR2 as YFSETQ. The CDR3 runs 13 residues. This CDR3 is CASSLGLYNEQFF. The DNA of the CDR3 is TGCGCCAGCAGCTTGGGACTGTACAATGAGCAGTTCTTC.